The 26 T cell receptor beta chains in this list originate from one sample, sequenced in a study of cytomegalovirus exposure and HLA in healthy donors. The primer mix had 60 Vbeta and 13 Jbeta primers. Clones were read by immunoSEQ multiplex PCR, and TCRdb kept only the in-frame ones, dropping some. The sample lists 35,000 to 45,000 clones; approximately 55% were seen once. Specimen: PBMCs. These receptors all come from a woman aged 40 to 50 in good health and CMV-seropositive.

The chain is built from TRBV2 and TRBJ1-5, with TRBD1 matching 9 bases. Germline loops: CDR1 SNHLY, CDR2 FYNNEI. V trimming: 4 bases; J trimming: 9 bases; junction bases outside the gene matches: 10. The CDR3 sequence is 15 residues long. CDR3 DNA: TGTGCCAGCAGTGTAGGGACAGGGAGGGGGTGGCCCCAGCATTTT. Its protein is CASSVGTGRGWPQHF.

CDR3 in DNA: TGCGCCAGCAGCCCCCAGGGTTACAATGAGCAGTTCTTC. It encodes CASSPQGYNEQFF. The V and J genes are TRBV5-1 and TRBJ2-1, with D tentatively TRBD1 (5 bases). Germline assignment: CDR1 SGHRS and CDR2 YFSETQ. This CDR3 has 13 residues. V lost 4 bases to trimming and J lost 4 bases, with 9 bases between them.

The chain carries TRBV11-2 and TRBJ2-3; a possible D gene is TRBD1 (5 bases). V was pared by 5 bases and J by 4 bases, with 7 bases between. The length of the CDR3 is 12 residues. CDR1 SGHAT and CDR2 FQNNGV come from the germline V gene. This chain's CDR3 is CASSPRADTQYF. The CDR3 bases are TGTGCCAGCAGCCCCAGGGCAGATACGCAGTATTTT.

The rearrangement uses TRBV14 and TRBJ2-1, with unresolved D. The V end was cut by 0 bases, the J end by 10 bases, with 13 bases between. Germline V gene sequence: CDR1 SGHDN, CDR2 FVKESK. The CDR3 totals 14 residues. As DNA, the CDR3 is TGTGCCAGCAGCCAAGATCGCAGGCGCCACGAGCAGTTCTTC. Translating it yields CASSQDRRRHEQFF.

This clone was detected only a few times. This chain connects TRBV4-3 to TRBJ2-3; 7 bases align to TRBD1. Germline lookup yields CDR1 LGHNA and CDR2 YSLEER. The CDR3 loop spans 16 amino acids. V shed 1 base, J shed 1 base, and the junction held 5 bases outside the gene matches. CDR3: CASSQARGPGTDTQYF. The CDR3 region has the DNA TGCGCCAGCAGCCAAGCAAGGGGGCCCGGCACAGATACGCAGTATTTT.

This clone counts as medium-sized (0.01 to 0.1%). The rearrangement uses TRBV6-6 and TRBJ2-7; a weak D match, TRBD1 (6 bases). The germline V gene has CDR1 MNHNY and CDR2 SVGAGI (reference sequence). Trimming took off 10 bases at V and 1 base at J, with 17 bases between the two ends. This CDR3 is 14 amino acids long. DNA for the CDR3: TGTGCCACCCTACAGGGAGTGGAATCCTACGAGCAGTACTTC. Translated, it gives CATLQGVESYEQYF.

This clone was picked up one time. This sequence joins TRBV7-9 and TRBJ2-7; 11 nucleotides match TRBD1. Looked up from germline, CDR1 is SEHNR and CDR2 is FQNEAQ (reference sequence). The J segment lost 4 bases and the V segment lost 6 bases, leaving 8 bases of the junction unmatched. The CDR3 is made up of 15 amino acids. CDR3 sequence (DNA): TGTGCCAGCAGGTCCGGGACAGGGGGATTGTACGAGCAGTACTTC. Amino acid sequence: CASRSGTGGLYEQYF.

CDR3 protein: CASRPGQAYEQYF. The DNA for the CDR3 is TGTGCCAGCAGACCTGGACAAGCCTACGAGCAGTACTTC. V and J are TRBV6-6 and TRBJ2-7; possibly TRBD1 for D (5 bases). Per germline, CDR1 MNHNY and CDR2 SVGAGI (reference sequence). This CDR3 is 13 amino acids long. Trimming removed 6 bases from V and 2 bases from J, with 11 bases in between.

The V gene is TRBV19, the J gene TRBJ2-7; 9 positions agree with TRBD2. The CDR3 loop spans 15 amino acids. Per germline, CDR1 LNHDA and CDR2 SQIVND (reference sequence). The J segment lost 0 bases and the V segment lost 5 bases, leaving 5 bases of the junction unmatched. CDR3 residues: CASSYLSGGSYEQYF. The CDR3 nucleotides are TGTGCCAGTAGTTACCTTAGCGGGGGCTCCTACGAGCAGTACTTC.

The chain joins TRBV5-1 to TRBJ2-7, with TRBD1 identical over 8 bases. V dropped 4 bases and J dropped 5; count of bases not matched to a gene: 11. The germline CDR1 and CDR2 sequences are SGHRS and YFSETQ. The CDR3 is made up of 15 amino acids. CDR3 DNA: TGCGCCAGCAGCGAAACGACAGGGGCATCCGACGAGCAGTACTTC. Its protein is CASSETTGASDEQYF.

J is TRBJ1-4 and V is TRBV4-1, with D hard to call. This CDR3 region has 16 residues. V gave up 0 bases and J gave up 2 bases, with 10 bases separating them. The germline CDR1 and CDR2 sequences are MGHRA and YSYEKL. CDR3 nucleotide sequence: TGCGCCAGCAGCCAAGAGACCGTCAGGACTAATGAAAAACTGTTTTTT. It yields the protein CASSQETVRTNEKLFF.

The genes are TRBV9 and TRBJ1-2; D call uncertain. V was trimmed by 0 bases and J by 2 bases, leaving 8 bases between them. The CDR3 has 14 amino acids. The germline gives CDR1 SGDLS, CDR2 YYNGEE. CDR3 in amino acids: CASSVDTANYGYTF. The CDR3 DNA sequence: TGTGCCAGCAGCGTAGATACAGCCAACTATGGCTACACCTTC.

The rearrangement links TRBV7-8 to TRBJ2-6; D is uncertain. The CDR3 runs 17 residues. V was pared by 1 base and J by 0 bases, with 10 bases between. The germline V gene has CDR1 SGHVS and CDR2 FQNEAQ. CDR3 nucleotide sequence: TGTGCCAGCAGCTTAGGGGCAGCCTTCTCTGGGGCCAACGTCCTGACTTTC. As protein: CASSLGAAFSGANVLTF.

V gene TRBV7-8 combines with J gene TRBJ2-7, with 11 bases that match TRBD1. V shed 5 bases and J 1 base; nucleotides not matched to a gene: 1. This CDR3 has 14 amino acids. Germline CDR1 is SGHVS and CDR2 is FQNEAQ. The CDR3 bases are TGTGCCAGCAGCGGACAGGGGGCTTCCTACGAGCAGTACTTC. Translation gives CASSGQGASYEQYF.

This clone turned up a few times. The CDR3 DNA reads TGTGCCAGCAGCTTACAGGGGGGTGGCTACACCTTC. Amino acids: CASSLQGGGYTF. V gene TRBV7-6 combines with J gene TRBJ1-2; 7 nucleotides match TRBD1. CDR1 and CDR2 from the germline V gene are SGHVS and FNYEAQ. The CDR3 covers 12 residues. The ends lost 2 bases at V and 7 bases at J; junction bases unmatched: 1.

The chain joins TRBV30 to TRBJ2-6, with TRBD1 matching over 7 bases. Trimming at V came to 4 bases and at J to 1 base, leaving 4 bases not matched to a gene. The CDR3 is made up of 15 amino acids. Looked up from germline, CDR1 is GTSNPN and CDR2 is SVGIG (reference sequence). The CDR3 sequence: CAWNPTGSGANVLTF. Here the CDR3 DNA reads TGTGCCTGGAACCCGACAGGGTCTGGGGCCAACGTCCTGACTTTC. The whole variable domain, filled in from reference TRBV30 and TRBJ2-6, reads SQTIHQWPATLVQPVGSPLSLECTVEGTSNPNLYWYRQAAGRGLQLLFYSVGIGQISSEVPQNLSASRPQDRQFILSSKKLLLSDSGFYLCAWNPTGSGANVLTFGAGSRLTVL.

This clone has a handful of counts. This rearrangement joins TRBV7-2 to TRBJ2-1; D might be TRBD2 (6 bases). The CDR3 loop spans 16 amino acids. V lost 5 bases, J lost 2 bases, and 16 bases lay in between. Per the germline V gene, CDR1 is SGHTA and CDR2 is FQGNSA. The CDR3 reads CASSPILGGTYNEQFF. CDR3 DNA sequence: TGTGCCAGCAGCCCCATTTTGGGGGGAACCTACAATGAGCAGTTCTTC.

The rearrangement joins TRBV27 to TRBJ1-1; D is ambiguous. This CDR3 contains 13 residues. Germline CDR1 and CDR2: MNHEY and SMNVEV (reference sequence). V gave up 3 bases and J gave up 1 base, with 6 bases separating them. The CDR3 spells CASSLRENTEAFF. The CDR3, as DNA: TGTGCCAGCAGTTTGAGGGAGAACACTGAAGCTTTCTTT.

This clone was seen more than once but under ten times. The chain is built from TRBV7-9 and TRBJ2-1, with 11 bases fitting TRBD2. Germline CDR1 and CDR2: SEHNR and FQNEAQ (reference sequence). V gave up 4 bases and J gave up 3 bases; unmatched junction bases: 11. The CDR3 length is 18 residues. CDR3 sequence reads: CASSSRGSGGANYNEQFF. CDR3 nucleotides: TGTGCCAGCAGCTCTCGTGGTAGCGGGGGGGCAAACTACAATGAGCAGTTCTTC.

The chain joins TRBV27 to TRBJ1-5; the match to TRBD1 covers 7 bases. The CDR3 loop spans 13 amino acids. The V and J ends lost 2 bases and 7 bases, in that order; junction bases with no gene match: 2. The germline V gene encodes CDR1 MNHEY and CDR2 SMNVEV (reference sequence). CDR3 sequence: CASSLEGGQPQHF. The CDR3 nucleotides read TGTGCCAGCAGTTTAGAAGGGGGCCAGCCCCAGCATTTT.

The CDR3: CASSISGGYNTQYF. Written as DNA, the CDR3 is TGTGCCAGCAGTATTAGCGGGGGTTACAATACGCAGTATTTT. The chain recombines TRBV27 with TRBJ2-3; 9 bases match TRBD2. Germline V gene sequence: CDR1 MNHEY, CDR2 SMNVEV (reference sequence). This CDR3 is 14 amino acids long. Trimming at V came to 5 bases and at J to 7 bases, leaving 7 bases not matched to a gene.

V gene TRBV18 combines with J gene TRBJ1-1, with 7 bases fitting TRBD1. The CDR3 runs to 15 residues. The germline CDR1 and CDR2 sequences are KGHSH and LQKENI. V was pared by 6 bases and J by 0 bases, with 7 bases of the junction left unmatched. The CDR3 spells CASSADRYMNTEAFF. For the CDR3, the DNA is TGTGCCAGCTCGGCGGACAGGTACATGAACACTGAAGCTTTCTTT.

The chain carries TRBV4-2 and TRBJ2-7, with a weak D call TRBD2 (5 bases). The ends were cut back, 0 bases at V and 6 bases at J, with 6 bases in the middle. The CDR3 is 12 residues long. Germline lookup yields CDR1 LGHNA and CDR2 YNFKEQ. CDR3 sequence: CASSQDRGEQYF. The CDR3 coding sequence is TGTGCCAGCAGCCAAGATCGGGGCGAGCAGTACTTC.

The chain recombines TRBV11-2 with TRBJ1-5, with unresolved D. The CDR3 sequence is 13 residues long. Trimming took off 5 bases at V and 1 base at J, with 6 bases between the two ends. Germline V CDR1 and CDR2: SGHAT, FQNNGV. CDR3 nucleotide sequence: TGTGCCAGCAGCCGAGGGAGCAATCAGCCCCAGCATTTT. Protein product: CASSRGSNQPQHF. Complete variable domain (other parts from reference TRBV11-2 and TRBJ1-5): EAGVAQSPRYKIIEKRQSVAFWCNPISGHATLYWYQQILGQGPKLLIQFQNNGVVDDSQLPKDRFSAERLKGVDSTLKIQPAKLEDSAVYLCASSRGSNQPQHFGDGTRLSIL.

Only one count was recorded for this clone. The chain is built from TRBV27 and TRBJ1-1; D not resolved. Per germline, CDR1 MNHEY and CDR2 SMNVEV (reference sequence). V was trimmed by 4 bases and J by 6 bases, leaving 12 bases between them. The length of the CDR3 is 13 residues. CDR3 in DNA: TGTGCCAGCAGTTCCGTTCTGGGCGCTGAAGCTTTCTTT. Encoded protein: CASSSVLGAEAFF.

The table lists this clone with a few counts. The rearrangement links TRBV30 to TRBJ1-5; D not resolved. The germline V gene has CDR1 GTSNPN and CDR2 SVGIG (reference sequence). The V end lost 0 bases, the J end lost 6 bases, and 15 bases lay between the germline ends. The CDR3 length is 15 residues. In nucleotides, the CDR3 is TGTGCCTGGAGTGTTAATGGGATGGCGGGTCAGCCCCAGCATTTT. Translation: CAWSVNGMAGQPQHF. The whole variable domain, filled in from reference TRBV30 and TRBJ1-5, reads SQTIHQWPATLVQPVGSPLSLECTVEGTSNPNLYWYRQAAGRGLQLLFYSVGIGQISSEVPQNLSASRPQDRQFILSSKKLLLSDSGFYLCAWSVNGMAGQPQHFGDGTRLSIL.